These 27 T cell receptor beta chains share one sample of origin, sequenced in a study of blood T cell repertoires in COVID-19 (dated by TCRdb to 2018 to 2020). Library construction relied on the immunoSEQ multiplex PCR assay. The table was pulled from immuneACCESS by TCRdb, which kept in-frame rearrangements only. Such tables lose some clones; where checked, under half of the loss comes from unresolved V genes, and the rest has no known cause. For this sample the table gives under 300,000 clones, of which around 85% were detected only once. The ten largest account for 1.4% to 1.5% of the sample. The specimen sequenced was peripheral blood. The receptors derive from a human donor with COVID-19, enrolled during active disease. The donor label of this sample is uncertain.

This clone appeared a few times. DNA of the CDR3: TGTGCCAGCAGCCAGTACAGGGGCAACAATCCATCCTATGGCTACACCTTC. Its protein is CASSQYRGNNPSYGYTF. This chain links TRBV13 with TRBJ1-2, with TRBD1 matching over 7 bases. The V gene end was trimmed by 5 bases and the J gene end by 4 bases; junction bases not matched to a gene: 16. Germline CDR1 and CDR2: PRHDT and FYEKMQ (reference sequence). CDR3 length: 17 amino acids.

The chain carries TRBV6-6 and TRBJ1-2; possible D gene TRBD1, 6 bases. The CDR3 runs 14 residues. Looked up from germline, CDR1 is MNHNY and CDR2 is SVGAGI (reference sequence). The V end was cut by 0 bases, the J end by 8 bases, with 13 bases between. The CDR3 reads CASSYSGDTSGYTF. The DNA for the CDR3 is TGTGCCAGCAGTTACTCTGGGGACACCTCAGGCTACACCTTC.

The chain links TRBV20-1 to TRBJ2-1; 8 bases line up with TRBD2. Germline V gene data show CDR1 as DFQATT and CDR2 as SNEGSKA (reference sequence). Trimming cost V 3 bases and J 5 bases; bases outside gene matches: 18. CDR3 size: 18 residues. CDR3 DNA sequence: TGCAGTGCTAGTCAGCGGGTTTTTTTTAGCGGGATGGACAATGAGCAGTTCTTC. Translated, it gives CSASQRVFFSGMDNEQFF.

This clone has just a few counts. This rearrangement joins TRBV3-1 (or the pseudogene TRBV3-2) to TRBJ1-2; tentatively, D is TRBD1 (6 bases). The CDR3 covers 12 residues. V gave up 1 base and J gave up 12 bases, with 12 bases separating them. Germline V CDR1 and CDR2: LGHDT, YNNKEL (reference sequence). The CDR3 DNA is TGTGCCAGCAGCCAAGTTACAGGGACGCACACCTTC. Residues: CASSQVTGTHTF.

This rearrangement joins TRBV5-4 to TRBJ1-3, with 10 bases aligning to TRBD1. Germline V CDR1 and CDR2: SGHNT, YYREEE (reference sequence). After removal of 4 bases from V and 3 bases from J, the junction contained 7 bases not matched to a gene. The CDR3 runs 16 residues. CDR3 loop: CASSKDRGAVGNTIYF. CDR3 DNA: TGTGCCAGCAGCAAGGACAGGGGGGCCGTTGGAAACACCATATATTTT.

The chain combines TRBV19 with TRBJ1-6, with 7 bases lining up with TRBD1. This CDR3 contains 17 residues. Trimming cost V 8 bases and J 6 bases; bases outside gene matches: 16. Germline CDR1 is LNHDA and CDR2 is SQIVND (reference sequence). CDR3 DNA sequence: TGTGCCAGTTCCCCGGGGAGCAGGGGGAGGCCTAATTCACCCCTCCACTTT. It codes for CASSPGSRGRPNSPLHF.

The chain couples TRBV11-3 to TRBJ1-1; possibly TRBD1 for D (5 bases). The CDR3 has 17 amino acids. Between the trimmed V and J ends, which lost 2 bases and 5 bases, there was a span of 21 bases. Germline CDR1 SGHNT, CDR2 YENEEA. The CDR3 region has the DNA TGTGCCAGCAGCTTATTCGAAGGGGCGCTAGGCCGGACTGAAGCTTTCTTT. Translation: CASSLFEGALGRTEAFF.

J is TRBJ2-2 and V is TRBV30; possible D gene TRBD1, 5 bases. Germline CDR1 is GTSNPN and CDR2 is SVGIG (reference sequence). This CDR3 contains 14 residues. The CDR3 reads CSSETEGNTGELFF. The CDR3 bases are TGTTCTAGTGAGACAGAAGGAAACACCGGGGAGCTGTTTTTT.

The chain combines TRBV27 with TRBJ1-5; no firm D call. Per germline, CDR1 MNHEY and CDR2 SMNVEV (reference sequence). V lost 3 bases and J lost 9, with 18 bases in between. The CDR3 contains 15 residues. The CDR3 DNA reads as TGTGCCAGCAGTTTGAGGACCGACGGGATCGGGCCCCAGCATTTT. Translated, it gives CASSLRTDGIGPQHF.

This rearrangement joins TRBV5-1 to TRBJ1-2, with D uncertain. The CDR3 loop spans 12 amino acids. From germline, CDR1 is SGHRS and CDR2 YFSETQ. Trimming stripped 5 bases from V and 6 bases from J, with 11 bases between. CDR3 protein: CASRAGEDGYTF. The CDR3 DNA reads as TGCGCCAGCAGAGCCGGGGAGGATGGCTACACCTTC.

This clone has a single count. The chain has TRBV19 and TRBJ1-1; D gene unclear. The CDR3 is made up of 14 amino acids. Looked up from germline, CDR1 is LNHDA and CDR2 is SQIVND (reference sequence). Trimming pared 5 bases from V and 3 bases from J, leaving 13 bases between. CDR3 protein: CASSVQAGYTEAFF. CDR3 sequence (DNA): TGTGCCAGTAGTGTCCAGGCGGGGTACACTGAAGCTTTCTTT. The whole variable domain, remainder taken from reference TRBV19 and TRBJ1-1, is DGGITQSPKYLFRKEGQNVTLSCEQNLNHDAMYWYRQDPGQGLRLIYYSQIVNDFQKGDIAEGYSVSREKKESFPLTVTSAQKNPTAFYLCASSVQAGYTEAFFGQGTRLTVV.

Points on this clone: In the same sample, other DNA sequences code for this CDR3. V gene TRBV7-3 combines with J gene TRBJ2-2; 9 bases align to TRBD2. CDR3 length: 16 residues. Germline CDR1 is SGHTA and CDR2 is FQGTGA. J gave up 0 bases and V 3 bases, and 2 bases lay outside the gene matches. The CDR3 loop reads CASSFLAGANTGELFF. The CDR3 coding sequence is TGTGCCAGCAGCTTCTTAGCGGGGGCGAACACCGGGGAGCTGTTTTTT.

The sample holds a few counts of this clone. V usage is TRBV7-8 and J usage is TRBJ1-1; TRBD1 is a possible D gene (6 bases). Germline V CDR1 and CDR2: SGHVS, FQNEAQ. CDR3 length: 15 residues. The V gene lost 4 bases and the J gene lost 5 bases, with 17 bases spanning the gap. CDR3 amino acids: CASSYKGGIRTEAFF. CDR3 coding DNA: TGTGCCAGCAGCTATAAGGGGGGGATTAGGACTGAAGCTTTCTTT. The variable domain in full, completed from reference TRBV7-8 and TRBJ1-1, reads GAGVSQSPRYKVAKRGQDVALRCDPISGHVSLFWYQQALGQGPEFLTYFQNEAQLDKSGLPSDRFFAERPEGSVSTLKIQRTQQEDSAVYLCASSYKGGIRTEAFFGQGTRLTVV.

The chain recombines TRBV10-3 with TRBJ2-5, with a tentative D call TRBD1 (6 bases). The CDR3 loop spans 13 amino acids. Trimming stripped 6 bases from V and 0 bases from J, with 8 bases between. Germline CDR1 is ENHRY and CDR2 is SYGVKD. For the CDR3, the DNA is TGTGCCATCAGCTGGACAGACCAAGAGACCCAGTACTTC. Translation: CAISWTDQETQYF.

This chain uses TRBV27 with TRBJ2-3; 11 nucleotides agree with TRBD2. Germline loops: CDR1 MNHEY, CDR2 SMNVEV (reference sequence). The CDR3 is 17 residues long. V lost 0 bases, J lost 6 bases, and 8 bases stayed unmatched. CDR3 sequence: CASSLSTLAGGRDTQYF. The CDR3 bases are TGTGCCAGCAGTTTATCGACCCTAGCGGGAGGAAGGGATACGCAGTATTTT.

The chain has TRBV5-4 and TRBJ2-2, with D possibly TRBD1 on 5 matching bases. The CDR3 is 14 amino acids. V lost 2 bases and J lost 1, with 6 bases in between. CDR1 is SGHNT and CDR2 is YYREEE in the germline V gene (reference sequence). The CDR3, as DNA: TGTGCCAGCAGCTTTGGACAGAACACCGGGGAGCTGTTTTTT. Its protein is CASSFGQNTGELFF.

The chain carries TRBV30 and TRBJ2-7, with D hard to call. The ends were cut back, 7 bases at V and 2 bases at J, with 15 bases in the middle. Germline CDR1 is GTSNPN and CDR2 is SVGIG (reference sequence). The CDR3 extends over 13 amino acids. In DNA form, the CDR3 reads TGTGCCTCGAACTATCCACCGACCTACGAGCAGTACTTC. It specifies CASNYPPTYEQYF. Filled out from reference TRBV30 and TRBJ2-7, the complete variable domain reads SQTIHQWPATLVQPVGSPLSLECTVEGTSNPNLYWYRQAAGRGLQLLFYSVGIGQISSEVPQNLSASRPQDRQFILSSKKLLLSDSGFYLCASNYPPTYEQYFGPGTRLTVT.

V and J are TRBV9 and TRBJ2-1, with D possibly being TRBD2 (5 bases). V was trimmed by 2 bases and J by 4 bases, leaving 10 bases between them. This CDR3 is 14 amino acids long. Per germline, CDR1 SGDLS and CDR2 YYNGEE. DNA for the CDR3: TGTGCCAGCAGCGTTCAGAGCGGATACAATGAGCAGTTCTTC. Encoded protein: CASSVQSGYNEQFF. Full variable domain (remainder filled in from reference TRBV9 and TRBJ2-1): DSGVTQTPKHLITATGQRVTLRCSPRSGDLSVYWYQQSLDQGLQFLIQYYNGEERAKGNILERFSAQQFPDLHSELNLSSLELGDSALYFCASSVQSGYNEQFFGPGTRLTVL.

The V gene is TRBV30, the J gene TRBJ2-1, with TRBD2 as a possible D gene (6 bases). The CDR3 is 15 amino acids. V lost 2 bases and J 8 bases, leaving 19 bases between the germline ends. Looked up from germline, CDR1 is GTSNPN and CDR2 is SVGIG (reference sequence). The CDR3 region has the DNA TGTGCCTGGAGTCCGGGTGGGGGAGGCTGGGATGAGCAGTTCTTC. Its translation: CAWSPGGGGWDEQFF.

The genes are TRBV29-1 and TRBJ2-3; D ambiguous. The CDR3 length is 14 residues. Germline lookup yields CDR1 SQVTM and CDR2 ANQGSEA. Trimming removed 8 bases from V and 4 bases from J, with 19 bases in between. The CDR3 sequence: CSISLSGAADTQYF. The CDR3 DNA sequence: TGCAGCATCAGCCTCTCGGGTGCGGCAGATACGCAGTATTTT.

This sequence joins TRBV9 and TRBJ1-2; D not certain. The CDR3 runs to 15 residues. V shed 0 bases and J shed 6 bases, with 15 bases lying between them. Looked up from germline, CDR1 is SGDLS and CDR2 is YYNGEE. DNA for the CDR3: TGTGCCAGCAGCGTAGCTGAGATATCGTACCATGGCTACACCTTC. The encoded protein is CASSVAEISYHGYTF.

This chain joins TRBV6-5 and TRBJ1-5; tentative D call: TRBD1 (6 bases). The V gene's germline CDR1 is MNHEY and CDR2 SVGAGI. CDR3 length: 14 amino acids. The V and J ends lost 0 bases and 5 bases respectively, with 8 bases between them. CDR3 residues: CASSYSSGDQPQHF. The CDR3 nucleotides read TGTGCCAGCAGTTACTCGTCAGGGGATCAGCCCCAGCATTTT.

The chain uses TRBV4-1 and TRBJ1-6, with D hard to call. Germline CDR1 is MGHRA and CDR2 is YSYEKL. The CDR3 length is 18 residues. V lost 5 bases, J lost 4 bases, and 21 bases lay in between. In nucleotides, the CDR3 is TGCGCCAGCAGCGACCAGTCCGGTACTCAGACTTATAATTCACCCCTCCACTTT. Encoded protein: CASSDQSGTQTYNSPLHF.

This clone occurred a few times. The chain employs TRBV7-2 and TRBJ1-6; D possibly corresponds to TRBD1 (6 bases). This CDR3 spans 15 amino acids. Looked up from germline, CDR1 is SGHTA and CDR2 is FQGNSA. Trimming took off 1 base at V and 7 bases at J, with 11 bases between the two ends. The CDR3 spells CASSLVTGSNSPLHF. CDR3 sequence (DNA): TGTGCCAGCAGCTTAGTTACAGGGTCGAATTCACCCCTCCACTTT.

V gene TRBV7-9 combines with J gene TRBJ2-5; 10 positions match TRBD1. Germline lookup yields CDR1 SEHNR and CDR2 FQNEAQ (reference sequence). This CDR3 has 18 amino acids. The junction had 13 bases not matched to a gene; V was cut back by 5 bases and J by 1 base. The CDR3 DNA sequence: TGTGCCAGCAGCCCCCGTGCCCGGGACAGGGGTATCCAAGAGACCCAGTACTTC. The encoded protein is CASSPRARDRGIQETQYF.

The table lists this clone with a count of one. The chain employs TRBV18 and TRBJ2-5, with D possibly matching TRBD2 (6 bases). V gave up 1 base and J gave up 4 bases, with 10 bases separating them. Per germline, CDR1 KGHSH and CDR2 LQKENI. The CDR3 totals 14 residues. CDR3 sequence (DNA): TGTGCCAGCTCACCACGTTCGGAGGGAGAGACCCAGTACTTC. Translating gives CASSPRSEGETQYF.

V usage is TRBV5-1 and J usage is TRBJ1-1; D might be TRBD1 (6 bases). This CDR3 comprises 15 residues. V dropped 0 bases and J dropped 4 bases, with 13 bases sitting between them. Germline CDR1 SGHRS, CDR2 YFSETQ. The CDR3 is CASSLGHRDVTEAFF. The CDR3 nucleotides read TGCGCCAGCAGCTTGGGGCACAGGGATGTCACTGAAGCTTTCTTT.